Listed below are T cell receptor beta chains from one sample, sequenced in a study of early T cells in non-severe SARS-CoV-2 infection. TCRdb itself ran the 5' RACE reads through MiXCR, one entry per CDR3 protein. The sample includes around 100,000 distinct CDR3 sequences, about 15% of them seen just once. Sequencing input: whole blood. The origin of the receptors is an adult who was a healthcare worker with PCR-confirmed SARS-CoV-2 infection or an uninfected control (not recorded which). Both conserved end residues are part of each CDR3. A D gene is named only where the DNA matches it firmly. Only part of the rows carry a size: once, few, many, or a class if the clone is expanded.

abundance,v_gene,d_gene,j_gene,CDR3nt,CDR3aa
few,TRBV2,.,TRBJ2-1,TGTGCCAGCAGTGAAAAGTACGGCCACAATGAGCAGTTCTTC,CASSEKYGHNEQFF
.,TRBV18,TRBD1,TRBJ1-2,TGTGCCAGCTCACCAGGACAGGGCGGGAGCTATGGCTACACCTTC,CASSPGQGGSYGYTF
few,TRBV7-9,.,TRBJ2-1,TGTGCCAGCAGCTTAACGGATGAGCAGTTCTTC,CASSLTDEQFF
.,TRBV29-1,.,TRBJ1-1,TGCAGCGTAACAGAGAACACTGAAGCTTTCTTT,CSVTENTEAFF
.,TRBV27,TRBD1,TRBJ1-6,TGTGCCAGCCGCAGACAGGGGCCTGGGAATTCACCCCTCCACTTT,CASRRQGPGNSPLHF
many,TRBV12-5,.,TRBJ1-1,TGTGCTAGGGGGGTAGGCGAAGCTTTCTTT,CARGVGEAFF
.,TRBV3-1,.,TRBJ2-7,TGTGCCAGCAGCCAAGCCCACGAGCAGTACTTC,CASSQAHEQYF
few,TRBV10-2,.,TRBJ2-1,TGCGCCAGCAGTGAGCCAGATACGTACAATGAGCAGTTCTTC,CASSEPDTYNEQFF
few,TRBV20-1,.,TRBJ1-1,TGCAGTGCCCACAAGACAGGCCGACAGGACACTGAAGCTTTCTTT,CSAHKTGRQDTEAFF
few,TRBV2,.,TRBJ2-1,TGTGTCAGCAGTGCCTTAGCGGCCTCCTACAATGAGCAGTTCTTC,CVSSALAASYNEQFF
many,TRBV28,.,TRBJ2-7,TGTGCCAGCAGCCTCCGACTAGGGCGCTACGAGCAGTACTTC,CASSLRLGRYEQYF
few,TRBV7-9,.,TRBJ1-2,TGTGCCAGCAGCTTCGAGGCGCGGGGCTACACCTTC,CASSFEARGYTF
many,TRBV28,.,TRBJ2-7,TGTGCCAGCAGTGCCCCCGGGGTCCCCTACGAGCAGTACTTC,CASSAPGVPYEQYF
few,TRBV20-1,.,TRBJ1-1,TGCAGTGCTAGAGATGGTGGGGCAGCTCGGACGAACACTGAAGCTTTCTTT,CSARDGGAARTNTEAFF
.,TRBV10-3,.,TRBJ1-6,TGTGCCATCAGTGAGTCTTTGGATGGGAATTCACCCCTCCACTTT,CAISESLDGNSPLHF
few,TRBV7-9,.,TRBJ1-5,TGTGCCAGCAGCTTAGCGGTCGGTCAGCCCCAGCATTTT,CASSLAVGQPQHF
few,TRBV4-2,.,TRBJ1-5,TGTGCCAGCAGCCAAGAAGGGACCAAACCAGAGCCCCAGCATTTT,CASSQEGTKPEPQHF
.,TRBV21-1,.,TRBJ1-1,TGTGCCAGACGGATAGACAGCCACACTGAAGCTTTCTTC,CARRIDSHTEAFF
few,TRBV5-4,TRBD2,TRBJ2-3,TGTGCCAGCAGCTTTAGCGGGAGTGGAGATACGCAGTATTTT,CASSFSGSGDTQYF
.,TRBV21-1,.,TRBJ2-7,TGTGCCAGCAGCCGGGGCGCTGGGTCCTACGAGCAGTACTTC,CASSRGAGSYEQYF
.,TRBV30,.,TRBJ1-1,TGTGCCTGGGCCACCTATGAGGAGAGCACTGAAGCTTTCTTT,CAWATYEESTEAFF
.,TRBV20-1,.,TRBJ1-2,TGCAGTGCCAGAAAGGACGGTGCCTATGGCTACACCTTC,CSARKDGAYGYTF
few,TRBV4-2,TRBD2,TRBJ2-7,TGTGCCAGCAGCCCCCGGGGGGATCTATCCTACGAGCAGTACTTC,CASSPRGDLSYEQYF
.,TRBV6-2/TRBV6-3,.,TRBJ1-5,TGTGCCAGCACCCCGTCAAGCTCCAATCAGCCCCAGCATTTT,CASTPSSSNQPQHF